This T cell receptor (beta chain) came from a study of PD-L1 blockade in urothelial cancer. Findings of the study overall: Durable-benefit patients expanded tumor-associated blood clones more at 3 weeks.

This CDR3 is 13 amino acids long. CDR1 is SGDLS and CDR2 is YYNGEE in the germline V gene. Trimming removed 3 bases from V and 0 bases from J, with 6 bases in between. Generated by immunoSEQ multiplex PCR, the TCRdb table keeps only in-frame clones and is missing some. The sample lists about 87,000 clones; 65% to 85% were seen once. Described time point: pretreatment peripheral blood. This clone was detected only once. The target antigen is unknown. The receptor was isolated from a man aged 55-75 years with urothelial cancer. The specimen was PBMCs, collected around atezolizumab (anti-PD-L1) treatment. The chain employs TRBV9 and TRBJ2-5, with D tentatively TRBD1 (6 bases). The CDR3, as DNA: TGTGCCAGCAGCGGGACAGACCAAGAGACCCAGTACTTC. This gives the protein CASSGTDQETQYF.